The clone carrying this TCR beta chain is a singleton in its sample. Its antigen is unknown. One junction end does not reproduce the germline sequence, and a read error may be involved. The sample belongs to a study of tumor-infiltrating lymphocytes in primary liver carcinoma. The overall study: The study included patients who were men and women aged 30 to 69 years. The tumors ranged from about 4.2 to 10 cm across and fell within stage T1-T3 N0M0. Regarding the study as a whole: Overlap between tumor regions exceeded overlap of tumor with adjacent tissue or blood.

The CDR3 contains 12 residues. Germline loops: CDR1 SGHAT, CDR2 FQDESV (reference sequence). The authors made TCR beta cDNA from roughly 480 ng total RNA with a constant-region primer. Libraries of TCR beta came from three nested multiplex PCR rounds with slightly modified ARM-PCR. A C-beta reverse primer and TRBV1-TRBV30 forward primers served in each of the first two PCR rounds, at ten to eleven cycles apiece. TCRdb used MiXCR to reprocess the multiplex PCR reads, holding one entry per CDR3 protein. There are roughly 57,000 distinct CDR3 sequences in the sample; 60% to 85% occur only once, and 55% to 70% lies in the top ten. The source material, roughly 20-31 mg of unsorted bulk tissue, was used to co-extract RNA and DNA.

The material sequenced was liver tumor tissue from sampling region 2. Subset given: tumor region T2, inferior pole. The clonotype originates from a man aged 40-55 years with primary liver carcinoma and hepatitis B virus infection. The chain joins TRBV11-1 to TRBJ2-7; no clear D. CDR3 in amino acids: CASSPDNYEQYF. CDR3 bases: TGTGCCAGCAGCCCAGACAACTACGAGCAATACTTC.